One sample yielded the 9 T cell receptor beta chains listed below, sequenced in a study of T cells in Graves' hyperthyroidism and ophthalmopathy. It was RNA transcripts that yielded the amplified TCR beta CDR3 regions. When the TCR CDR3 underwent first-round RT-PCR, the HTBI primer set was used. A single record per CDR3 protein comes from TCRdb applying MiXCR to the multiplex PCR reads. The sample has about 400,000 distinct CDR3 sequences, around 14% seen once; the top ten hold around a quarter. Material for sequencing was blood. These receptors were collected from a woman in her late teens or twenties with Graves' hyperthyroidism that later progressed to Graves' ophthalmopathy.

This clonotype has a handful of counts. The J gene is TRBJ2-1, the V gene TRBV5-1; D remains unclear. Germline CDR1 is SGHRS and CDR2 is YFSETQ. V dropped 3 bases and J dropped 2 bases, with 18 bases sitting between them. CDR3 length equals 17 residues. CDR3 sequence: CASSSSLGSMAYNEQFF. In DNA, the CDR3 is TGCGCCAGCAGCTCCTCCCTTGGAAGCATGGCCTACAATGAGCAGTTCTTC. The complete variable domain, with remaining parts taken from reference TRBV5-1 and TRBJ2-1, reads KAGVTQTPRYLIKTRGQQVTLSCSPISGHRSVSWYQQTPGQGLQFLFEYFSETQRNKGNFPGRFSGRQFSNSRSEMNVSTLELGDSALYLCASSSSLGSMAYNEQFFGPGTRLTVL.

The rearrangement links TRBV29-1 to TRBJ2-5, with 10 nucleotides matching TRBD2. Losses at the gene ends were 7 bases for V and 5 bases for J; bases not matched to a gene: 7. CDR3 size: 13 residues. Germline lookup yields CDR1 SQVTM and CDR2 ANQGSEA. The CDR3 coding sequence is TGCAGCGCTAATCTAGCGGGAGCGGAGACCCAGTACTTC. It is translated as CSANLAGAETQYF.

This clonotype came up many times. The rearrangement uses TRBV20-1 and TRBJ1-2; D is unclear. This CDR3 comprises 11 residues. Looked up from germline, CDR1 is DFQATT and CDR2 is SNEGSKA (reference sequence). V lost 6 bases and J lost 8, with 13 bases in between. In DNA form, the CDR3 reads TGCAGTGCCCCTTACATCGGGGGCTACACCTTC. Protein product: CSAPYIGGYTF.

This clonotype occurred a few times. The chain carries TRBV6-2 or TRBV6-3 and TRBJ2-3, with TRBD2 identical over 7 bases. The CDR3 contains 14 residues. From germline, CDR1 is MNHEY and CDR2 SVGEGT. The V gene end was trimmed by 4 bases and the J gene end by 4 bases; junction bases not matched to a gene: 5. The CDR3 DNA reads TGTGCCAGCAGTTTCGGGAGGCTCGCAGATACGCAGTATTTT. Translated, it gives CASSFGRLADTQYF.

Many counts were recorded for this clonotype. The CDR3, as DNA: TGCAGTGCCGAGGGGGTTGCGCCGCCGGAGCAGTACTTC. It encodes CSAEGVAPPEQYF. The chain joins TRBV20-1 to TRBJ2-7; the D gene is possibly TRBD1 (6 bases). The CDR3 totals 13 residues. Germline lookup yields CDR1 DFQATT and CDR2 SNEGSKA (reference sequence). Trimming took off 6 bases at V and 7 bases at J, with 19 bases between the two ends.

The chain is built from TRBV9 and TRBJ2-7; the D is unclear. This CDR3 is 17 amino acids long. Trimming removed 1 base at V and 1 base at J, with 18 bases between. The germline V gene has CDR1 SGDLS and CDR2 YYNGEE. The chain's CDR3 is CASSVLPTSRRSYEQYF. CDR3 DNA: TGTGCCAGCAGCGTATTGCCGACATCCCGACGATCCTACGAGCAGTACTTC.

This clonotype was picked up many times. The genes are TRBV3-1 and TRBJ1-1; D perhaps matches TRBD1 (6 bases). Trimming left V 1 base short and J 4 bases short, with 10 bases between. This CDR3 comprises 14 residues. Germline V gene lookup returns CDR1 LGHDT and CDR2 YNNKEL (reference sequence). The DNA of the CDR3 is TGTGCCAGCAGCCAAGTCATAGGGGGCACTGAAGCTTTCTTT. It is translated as CASSQVIGGTEAFF.

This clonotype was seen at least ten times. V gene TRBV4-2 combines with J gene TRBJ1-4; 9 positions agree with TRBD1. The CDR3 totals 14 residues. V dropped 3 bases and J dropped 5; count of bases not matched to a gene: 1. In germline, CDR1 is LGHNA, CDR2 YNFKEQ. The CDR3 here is CASSQGQGNEKLFF. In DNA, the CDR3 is TGTGCCAGCAGCCAGGGACAGGGAAATGAAAAACTGTTTTTT.

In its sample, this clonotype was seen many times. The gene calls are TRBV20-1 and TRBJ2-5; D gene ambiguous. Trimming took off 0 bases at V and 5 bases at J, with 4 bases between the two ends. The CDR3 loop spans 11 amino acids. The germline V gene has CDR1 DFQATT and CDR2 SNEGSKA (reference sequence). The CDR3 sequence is CSARERETQYF. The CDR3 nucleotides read TGCAGTGCTAGAGAACGGGAGACCCAGTACTTC.